This TCR beta chain was documented in a study of blood T cell repertoires in COVID-19. About the study: Researchers got acute and convalescent COVID-19 samples from the United States, Italy and Spain.

The CDR3 extends over 15 amino acids. Germline V CDR1 and CDR2: KGHSH, LQKENI. V lost 2 bases, J lost 3 bases, and 13 bases lay in between. As handled by the study authors: Amplification of reference gene primers provided the estimated nucleated cell counts. The repertoire was sequenced with immunoSEQ multiplex PCR; TCRdb's copy has only in-frame clones and lacks some. V and J calls and clone size come straight from that table; D and trimming were deduced from the DNA. The table shows around 240,000 clones, with about 84% occurring only once. Residents of approximately 25 US areas, aged roughly 18 to 89 years, made up the participants. Recovered participants had two consecutive negative NP/OP PCR tests, healthcare professional clearance, or symptom resolution.

V and J are TRBV18 and TRBJ1-1, with D perhaps TRBD1 (5 bases). The TCR was taken from a woman between 45 and 60 years old who had recovered from COVID-19. Sequencing input: PBMCs or T cells enriched from blood (not recorded which). The CDR3 loop is CASSPMRGTDTEAFF. The CDR3 bases are TGTGCCAGCTCACCAATGCGGGGGACTGACACTGAAGCTTTCTTT.